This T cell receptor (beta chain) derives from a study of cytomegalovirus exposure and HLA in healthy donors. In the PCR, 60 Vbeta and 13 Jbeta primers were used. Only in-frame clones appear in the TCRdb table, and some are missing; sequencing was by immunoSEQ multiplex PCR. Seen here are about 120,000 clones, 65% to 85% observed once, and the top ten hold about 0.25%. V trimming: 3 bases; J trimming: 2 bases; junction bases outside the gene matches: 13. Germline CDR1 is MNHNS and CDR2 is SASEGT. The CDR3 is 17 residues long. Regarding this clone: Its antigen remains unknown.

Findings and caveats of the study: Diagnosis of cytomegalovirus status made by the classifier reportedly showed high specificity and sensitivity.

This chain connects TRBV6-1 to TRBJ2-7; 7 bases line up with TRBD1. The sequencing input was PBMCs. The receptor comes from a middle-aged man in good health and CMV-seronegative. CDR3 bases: TGTGCCAGCAGTGACCCGGGACAGAGGCTAACTACCTACGAGCAGTACTTC. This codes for CASSDPGQRLTTYEQYF.